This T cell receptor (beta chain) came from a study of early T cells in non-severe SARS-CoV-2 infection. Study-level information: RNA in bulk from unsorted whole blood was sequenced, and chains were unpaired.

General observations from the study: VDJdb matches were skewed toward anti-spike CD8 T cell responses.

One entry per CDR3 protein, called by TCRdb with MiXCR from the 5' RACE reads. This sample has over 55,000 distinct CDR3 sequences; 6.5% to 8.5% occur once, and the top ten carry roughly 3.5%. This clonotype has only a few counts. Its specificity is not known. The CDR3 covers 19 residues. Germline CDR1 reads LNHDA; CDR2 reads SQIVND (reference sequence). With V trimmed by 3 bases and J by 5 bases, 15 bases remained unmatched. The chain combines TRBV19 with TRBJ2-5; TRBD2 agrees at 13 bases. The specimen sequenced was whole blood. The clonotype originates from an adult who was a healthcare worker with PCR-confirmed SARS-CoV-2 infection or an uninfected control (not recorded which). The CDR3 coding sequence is TGTGCCAGTAGTATGTCCTCACGGACTAGCGGGAGAGGAAGGGAGACCCAGTACTTC. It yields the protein CASSMSSRTSGRGRETQYF. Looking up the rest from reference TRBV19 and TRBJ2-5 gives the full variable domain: DGGITQSPKYLFRKEGQNVTLSCEQNLNHDAMYWYRQDPGQGLRLIYYSQIVNDFQKGDIAEGYSVSREKKESFPLTVTSAQKNPTAFYLCASSMSSRTSGRGRETQYFGPGTRLLVL.